Sequencing of this T cell receptor (beta chain) was carried out in a study of patients and donors after allogeneic stem cell transplantation. Each CDR3 protein gets one entry after TCRdb re-called the RT-PCR reads with MiXCR. Of some 960,000 distinct CDR3 sequences in the sample, under 20% were seen once. Only a few counts were recorded for this clonotype. Sample: blood, either unsorted or a sorted T cell fraction (not recorded which). This receptor was obtained from a human donor who was either an allogeneic HSCT recipient or a stem cell or donor lymphocyte infusion donor (not recorded which). It is not recorded whose cells these are; they may come from a transplant donor.

This chain's CDR3 is CASSLRTGRDGYTF. CDR3 DNA sequence: TGTGCCAGCAGCCTACGGACGGGGCGGGATGGCTACACCTTC. This chain links TRBV5-6 with TRBJ1-2, with D possibly being TRBD1 (5 bases). The V gene lost 4 bases and the J gene lost 6 bases, with 16 bases spanning the gap. Germline assignment: CDR1 SGHDT and CDR2 YYEEEE. The CDR3 has 14 residues.